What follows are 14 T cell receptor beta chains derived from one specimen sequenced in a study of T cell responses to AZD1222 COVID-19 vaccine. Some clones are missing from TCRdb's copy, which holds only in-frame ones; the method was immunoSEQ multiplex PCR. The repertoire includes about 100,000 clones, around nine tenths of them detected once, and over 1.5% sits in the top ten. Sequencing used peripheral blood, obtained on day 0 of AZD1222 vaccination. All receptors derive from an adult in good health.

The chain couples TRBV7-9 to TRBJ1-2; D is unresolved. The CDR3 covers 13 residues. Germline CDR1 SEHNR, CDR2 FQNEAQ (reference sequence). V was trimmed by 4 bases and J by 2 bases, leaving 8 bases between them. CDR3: CASSSGVNYGYTF. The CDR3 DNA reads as TGTGCCAGCAGCTCGGGAGTGAACTATGGCTACACCTTC. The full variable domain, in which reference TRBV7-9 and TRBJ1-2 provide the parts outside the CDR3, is DTGVSQNPRHKITKRGQNVTFRCDPISEHNRLYWYRQTLGQGPEFLTYFQNEAQLEKSRLLSDRFSAERPKGSFSTLEIQRTEQGDSAMYLCASSSGVNYGYTFGSGTRLTVV.

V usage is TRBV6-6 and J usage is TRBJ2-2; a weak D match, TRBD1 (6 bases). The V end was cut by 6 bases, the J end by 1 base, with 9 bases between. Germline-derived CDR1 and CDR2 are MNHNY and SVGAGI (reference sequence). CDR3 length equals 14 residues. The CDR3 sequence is CASRGALNTGELFF. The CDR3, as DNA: TGTGCCAGCAGGGGGGCCTTGAACACCGGGGAGCTGTTTTTT.

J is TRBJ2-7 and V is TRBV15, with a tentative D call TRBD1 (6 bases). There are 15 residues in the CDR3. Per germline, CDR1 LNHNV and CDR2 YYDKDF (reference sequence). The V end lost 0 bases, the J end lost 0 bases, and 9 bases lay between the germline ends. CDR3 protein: CATSRDRGNSYEQYF. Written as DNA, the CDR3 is TGTGCCACCAGCAGAGACAGGGGAAACTCCTACGAGCAGTACTTC. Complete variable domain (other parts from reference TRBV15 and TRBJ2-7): DAMVIQNPRYQVTQFGKPVTLSCSQTLNHNVMYWYQQKSSQAPKLLFHYYDKDFNNEADTPDNFQSRRPNTSFCFLDIRSPGLGDTAMYLCATSRDRGNSYEQYFGPGTRLTVT.

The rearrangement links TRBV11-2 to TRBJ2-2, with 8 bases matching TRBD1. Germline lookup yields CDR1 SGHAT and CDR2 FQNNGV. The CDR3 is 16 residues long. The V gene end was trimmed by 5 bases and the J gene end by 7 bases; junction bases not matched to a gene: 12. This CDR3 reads CASSPRTGRQGGELFF. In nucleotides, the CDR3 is TGTGCCAGCAGCCCCCGGACAGGGAGGCAAGGCGGGGAGCTGTTTTTT.

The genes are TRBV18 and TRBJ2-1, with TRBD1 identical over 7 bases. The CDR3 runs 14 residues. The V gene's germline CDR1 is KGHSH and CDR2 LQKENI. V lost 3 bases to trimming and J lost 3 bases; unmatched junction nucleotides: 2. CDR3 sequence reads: CASSPGTVYNEQFF. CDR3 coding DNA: TGTGCCAGCTCACCGGGGACAGTCTACAATGAGCAGTTCTTC.

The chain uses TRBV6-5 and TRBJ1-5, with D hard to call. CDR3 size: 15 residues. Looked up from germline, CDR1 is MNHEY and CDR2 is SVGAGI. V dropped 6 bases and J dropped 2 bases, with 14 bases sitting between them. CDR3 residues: CASSQRYMGNQPQHF. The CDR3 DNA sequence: TGTGCCAGCAGCCAAAGATACATGGGCAATCAGCCCCAGCATTTT.

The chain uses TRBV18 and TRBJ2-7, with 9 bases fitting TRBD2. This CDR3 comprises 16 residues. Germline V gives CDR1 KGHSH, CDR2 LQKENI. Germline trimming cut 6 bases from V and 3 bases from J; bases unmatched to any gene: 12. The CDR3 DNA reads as TGTGCCAGCTCGAACGGTCTAGCGGGAAGGAGCTACGAGCAGTACTTC. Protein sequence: CASSNGLAGRSYEQYF.

The CDR3 nucleotides read TGTGCCAGCAGTGTGATTGACGGGGCGGGAGGTAATGAGCAGTTCTTC. As protein: CASSVIDGAGGNEQFF. The gene calls are TRBV2 and TRBJ2-1; 8 bases agree with TRBD2. The ends lost 4 bases at V and 7 bases at J; junction bases unmatched: 12. CDR1 and CDR2 from the germline V gene are SNHLY and FYNNEI. The CDR3 is 16 residues long.

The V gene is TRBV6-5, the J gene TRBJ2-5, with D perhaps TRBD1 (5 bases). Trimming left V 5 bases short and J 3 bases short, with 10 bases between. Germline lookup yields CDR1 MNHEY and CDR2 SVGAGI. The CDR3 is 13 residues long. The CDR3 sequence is CASSQGREETQYF. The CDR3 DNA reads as TGTGCCAGCAGTCAGGGCCGGGAAGAGACCCAGTACTTC.

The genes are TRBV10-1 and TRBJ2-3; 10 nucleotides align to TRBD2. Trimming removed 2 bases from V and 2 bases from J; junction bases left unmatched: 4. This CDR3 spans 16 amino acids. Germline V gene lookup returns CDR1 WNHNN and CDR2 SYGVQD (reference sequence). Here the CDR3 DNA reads TGCGCCAGCAGTGAGGTAGCGGGAGGATCCACAGATACGCAGTATTTT. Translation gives CASSEVAGGSTDTQYF.

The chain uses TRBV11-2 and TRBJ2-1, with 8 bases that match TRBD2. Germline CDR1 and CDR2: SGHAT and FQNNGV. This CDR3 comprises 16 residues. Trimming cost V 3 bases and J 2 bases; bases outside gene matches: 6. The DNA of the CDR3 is TGTGCCAGCAGCTTTCTACTAGCGGAGACCTACAATGAGCAGTTCTTC. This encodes CASSFLLAETYNEQFF.

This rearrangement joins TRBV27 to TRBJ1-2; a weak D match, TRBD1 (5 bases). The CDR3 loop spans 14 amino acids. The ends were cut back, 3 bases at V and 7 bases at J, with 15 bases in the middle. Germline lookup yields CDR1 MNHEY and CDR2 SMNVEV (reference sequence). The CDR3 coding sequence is TGTGCCAGCAGTTTTGGGCAGGGTGGTTTTGGCTACACCTTC. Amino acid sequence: CASSFGQGGFGYTF.

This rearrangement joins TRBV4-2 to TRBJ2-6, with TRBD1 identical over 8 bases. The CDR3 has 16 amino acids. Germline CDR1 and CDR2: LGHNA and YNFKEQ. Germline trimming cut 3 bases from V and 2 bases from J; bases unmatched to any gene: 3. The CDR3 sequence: CASSQRQGTGANVLTF. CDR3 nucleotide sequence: TGTGCCAGCAGCCAGAGACAGGGGACTGGGGCCAACGTCCTGACTTTC.

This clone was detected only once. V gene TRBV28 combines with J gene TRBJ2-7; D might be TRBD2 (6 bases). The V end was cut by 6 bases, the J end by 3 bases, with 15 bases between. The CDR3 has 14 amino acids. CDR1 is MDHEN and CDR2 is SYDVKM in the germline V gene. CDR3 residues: CASSIPGESYEQYF. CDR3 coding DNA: TGTGCCAGCAGCATACCGGGAGAAAGCTACGAGCAGTACTTC.